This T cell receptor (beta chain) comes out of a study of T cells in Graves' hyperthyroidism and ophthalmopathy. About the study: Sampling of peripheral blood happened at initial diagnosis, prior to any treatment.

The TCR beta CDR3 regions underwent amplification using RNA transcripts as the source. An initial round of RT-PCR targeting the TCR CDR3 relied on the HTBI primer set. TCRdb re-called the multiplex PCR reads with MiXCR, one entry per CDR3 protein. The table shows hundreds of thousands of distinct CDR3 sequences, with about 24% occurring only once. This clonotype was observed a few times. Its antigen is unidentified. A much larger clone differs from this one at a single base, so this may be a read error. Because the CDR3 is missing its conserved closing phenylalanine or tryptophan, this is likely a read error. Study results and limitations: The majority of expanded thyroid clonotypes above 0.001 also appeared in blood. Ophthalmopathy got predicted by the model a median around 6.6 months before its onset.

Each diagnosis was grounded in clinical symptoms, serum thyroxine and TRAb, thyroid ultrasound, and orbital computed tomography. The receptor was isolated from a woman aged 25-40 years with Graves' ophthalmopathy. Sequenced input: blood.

CDR3 sequence reads: CASSFQGRNTEAFV. The CDR3 nucleotides read TGCGCCAGCAGCTTCCAGGGGAGGAACACTGAAGCTTTCGTT. The V and J genes are TRBV5-1 and TRBJ1-1; possible D gene TRBD1, 6 bases. CDR3 size: 14 residues. Per the germline V gene, CDR1 is SGHRS and CDR2 is YFSETQ. The V and J ends lost 2 bases and 1 base respectively, with 9 bases between them.